This entry concerns a single TCR beta chain. Its antigen remains unknown. The sample originates from a study of blood T cells in healthy people across ages. General study results and limits: Across samples, TCR beta diversity tracked strongly with naive T cell percentage. Donors of long life had a larger count of naive CD4+ cells and greater diversity than aged donors.

Primed by a sample-barcoded 5' primer and a J-beta primer mix, a second PCR proceeded for about 7 to 11 cycles. CDR3-containing paired-end reads numbering at least 2.5 million came from each sample. Each CDR3 protein gets one entry after TCRdb re-called the 5' RACE reads with MiXCR. The sample contains fewer than 1 million distinct CDR3 sequences, 40% to 50% of which appear only once. V lost 1 base, J lost 7 bases, and 8 bases lay in between. The CDR3 length is 13 residues. CDR1 is LGHNA, CDR2 YNFKEQ, per germline. This sequence originates from a man aged 55 to 70 in good health. V and J are TRBV4-2 and TRBJ1-5; D is undetermined. The sequencing sample was made of blood. The CDR3 DNA reads TGTGCCAGCAGCCAAGGAACACGACAGCCCCAGCATTTT. It specifies CASSQGTRQPQHF.